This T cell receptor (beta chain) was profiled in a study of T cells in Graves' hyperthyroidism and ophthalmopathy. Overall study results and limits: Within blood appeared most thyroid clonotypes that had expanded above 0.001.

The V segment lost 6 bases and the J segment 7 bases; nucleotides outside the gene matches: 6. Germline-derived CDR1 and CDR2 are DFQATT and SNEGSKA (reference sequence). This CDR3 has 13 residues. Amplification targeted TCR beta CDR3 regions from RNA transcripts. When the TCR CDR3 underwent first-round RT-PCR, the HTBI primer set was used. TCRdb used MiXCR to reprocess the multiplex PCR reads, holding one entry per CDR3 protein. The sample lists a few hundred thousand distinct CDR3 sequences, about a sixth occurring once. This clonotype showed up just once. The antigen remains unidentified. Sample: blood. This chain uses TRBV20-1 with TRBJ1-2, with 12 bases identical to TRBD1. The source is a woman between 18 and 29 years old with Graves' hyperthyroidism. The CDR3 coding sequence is TGCAGTGCAAAGGGGACAGGGGGCAGTGGCTACACCTTC. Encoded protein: CSAKGTGGSGYTF.